This entry lists 18 T cell receptor beta chains sequenced from one sample in a study of CD8 T cells in Susac syndrome. Random-hexamer reverse transcription was applied to roughly 0.45 to 1 ug RNA. Each CDR3 protein gets one entry after TCRdb re-called the immunoSEQ multiplex PCR reads with MiXCR. This sample has over 95,000 distinct CDR3 sequences; around 92% occur once, and the top ten carry 0.12%. The material sequenced was CD8+ T cells from PBMCs. The origin of the receptors is a human donor in good health.

The V call is TRBV12-3 or TRBV12-4, the J call TRBJ1-5; D not certain. The CDR3 is made up of 11 amino acids. The ends were cut back, 4 bases at V and 9 bases at J, with 7 bases in the middle. CDR3 residues: CASSSFRPQHF. The CDR3 bases are TGTGCCAGCAGTTCTTTTCGGCCCCAGCATTTT.

The V call is TRBV3-1, the J call TRBJ1-5, with 8 bases that match TRBD1. This CDR3 has 17 residues. V trimming: 0 bases; J trimming: 5 bases; junction bases outside the gene matches: 9. Germline lookup yields CDR1 LGHDT and CDR2 YNNKEL (reference sequence). The CDR3 reads CASSQDKKDRVYQPQHF. Written as DNA, the CDR3 is TGTGCCAGCAGCCAAGATAAAAAGGACAGGGTGTATCAGCCCCAGCATTTT.

This clonotype has more than one count but fewer than ten. The chain is built from TRBV3-1 and TRBJ2-7; D may be TRBD1 or TRBD2 (7 bases each). V lost 0 bases and J lost 5, with 14 bases in between. The CDR3 extends over 15 amino acids. In germline, CDR1 is LGHDT, CDR2 YNNKEL (reference sequence). For the CDR3, the DNA is TGTGCCAGCAGCCAAGATCAGGGGGGGCTTAACGAGCAGTACTTC. The encoded protein is CASSQDQGGLNEQYF.

The genes are TRBV29-1 and TRBJ2-1, with TRBD2 matching over 16 bases. In germline, CDR1 is SQVTM, CDR2 ANQGSEA. This CDR3 spans 18 amino acids. V was clipped by 6 bases and J by 8 bases; unmatched bases: 16. CDR3 coding DNA: TGCAGCGTCGGCTGGGGACTAGCGGGAGGGGCCTCATCGGATGAGCAGTTCTTC. It is translated as CSVGWGLAGGASSDEQFF.

This clonotype was observed a single time. The CDR3, as DNA: TGTGCCAGCAGTCTACGGCCCAACCAGGAGCAGTTCTTC. It codes for CASSLRPNQEQFF. The chain couples TRBV6-2 or TRBV6-3 to TRBJ2-1; no clear D gene. Germline CDR1 reads MNHEY; CDR2 reads SVGEGT. The CDR3 sequence is 13 residues long. The ends were cut back, 5 bases at V and 10 bases at J, with 15 bases in the middle.

The chain employs TRBV5-1 and TRBJ2-7, with 9 bases fitting TRBD1. CDR1 is SGHRS and CDR2 is YFSETQ in the germline V gene. The J segment lost 5 bases and the V segment lost 3 bases, leaving 9 bases of the junction unmatched. The CDR3 totals 15 residues. Here the CDR3 reads CASSSPGTGSDEQYF. The CDR3 region has the DNA TGCGCCAGCAGCTCTCCCGGGACAGGGAGCGACGAGCAGTACTTC.

The J gene is TRBJ2-7, the V gene TRBV16; 7 bases fit TRBD2. The CDR3 is 13 amino acids. V gave up 0 bases and J gave up 7 bases; unmatched junction bases: 3. The germline CDR1 and CDR2 sequences are KGHSY and FQNENV. CDR3 in amino acids: CASSQSTGGEQYF. CDR3 DNA sequence: TGTGCCAGCAGCCAATCAACCGGGGGGGAGCAGTACTTC.

The chain uses TRBV7-9 and TRBJ1-2; possibly TRBD1 for D (6 bases). The V end was cut by 4 bases, the J end by 6 bases, with 21 bases between. The CDR3 has 16 residues. In germline, CDR1 is SEHNR, CDR2 FQNEAQ (reference sequence). DNA of the CDR3: TGTGCCAGCAGCTCGACCCGGACAGCTTCTATGAATGGCTACACCTTC. This translates into CASSSTRTASMNGYTF.

The gene calls are TRBV25-1 and TRBJ2-5, with a tentative D call TRBD1 (6 bases). Germline values: CDR1 MGHDK, CDR2 SYGVNS. This CDR3 is built from 16 residues. The ends were cut back, 2 bases at V and 4 bases at J, with 17 bases in the middle. The CDR3 nucleotides are TGTGCCAGCAGTGAACCAAAGGGGGTCTTCGGAGAGACCCAGTACTTC. Its protein product is CASSEPKGVFGETQYF.

This clonotype was seen only once. The rearrangement joins TRBV29-1 to TRBJ1-1; TRBD1 matches 8 bases. The CDR3 consists of 13 residues. Germline V gives CDR1 SQVTM, CDR2 ANQGSEA. With 7 bases clipped from V and 4 bases from J, the junction kept 8 bases outside the gene matches. The CDR3 DNA sequence: TGCAGCGCCCGACAGGGGCTGGGCACTGAAGCTTTCTTT. It is translated as CSARQGLGTEAFF.

V gene TRBV20-1 combines with J gene TRBJ2-7, with TRBD2 matching 10 bases. The junction had 8 bases not matched to a gene; V was cut back by 6 bases and J by 6 bases. The V gene's germline CDR1 is DFQATT and CDR2 SNEGSKA (reference sequence). This CDR3 is 13 amino acids long. The CDR3 region is CSANLAGASEQYF. In nucleotides, the CDR3 is TGCAGTGCGAATCTAGCGGGGGCCTCCGAGCAGTACTTC.

The V gene is TRBV4-2, the J gene TRBJ2-7; possible D gene TRBD1, 5 bases. V lost 0 bases to trimming and J lost 0 bases, with 6 bases between them. The germline V gene has CDR1 LGHNA and CDR2 YNFKEQ. The CDR3 is 14 residues long. CDR3 sequence reads: CASSQDRVSYEQYF. Written as DNA, the CDR3 is TGTGCCAGCAGCCAAGACAGGGTCTCCTACGAGCAGTACTTC.

This chain joins TRBV6-1 and TRBJ1-5; D gene unclear. V dropped 7 bases and J dropped 7 bases, with 17 bases sitting between them. The CDR3 covers 14 residues. Germline V gene data show CDR1 as MNHNS and CDR2 as SASEGT. The CDR3 sequence: CASKRADGMQPQHF. DNA of the CDR3: TGTGCCAGCAAACGCGCCGACGGGATGCAGCCCCAGCATTTT.

V usage is TRBV19 and J usage is TRBJ1-4; D not certain. Germline lookup yields CDR1 LNHDA and CDR2 SQIVND (reference sequence). The CDR3 has 13 residues. V lost 6 bases and J lost 0, with 5 bases in between. The chain's CDR3 is CASSTSTNEKLFF. The DNA for the CDR3 is TGTGCCAGTAGCACCTCAACTAATGAAAAACTGTTTTTT.

J is TRBJ2-5 and V is TRBV20-1, with TRBD1 identical over 7 bases. This CDR3 spans 14 amino acids. The V gene's germline CDR1 is DFQATT and CDR2 SNEGSKA (reference sequence). V shed 0 bases and J 5 bases; nucleotides not matched to a gene: 6. Here the CDR3 DNA reads TGCAGTGCTAGAGAAGGGGGCCCTACGGAGACCCAGTACTTC. Translating it yields CSAREGGPTETQYF.

The V call is TRBV20-1, the J call TRBJ2-3, with unresolved D. Trimming stripped 2 bases from V and 1 base from J, with 10 bases between. Germline V CDR1 and CDR2: DFQATT, SNEGSKA (reference sequence). The CDR3 sequence is 14 residues long. As DNA, the CDR3 is TGCAGTGCTAGATTGGCGTTAGGCACAGATACGCAGTATTTT. Translating gives CSARLALGTDTQYF.

The chain joins TRBV5-1 to TRBJ2-3, with D maybe TRBD1 (6 bases). This CDR3 region has 14 residues. V lost 1 base and J lost 2, with 8 bases in between. Germline values: CDR1 SGHRS, CDR2 YFSETQ. The CDR3 coding sequence is TGCGCCAGCAGCTTGCAGGGGCCCACAGATACGCAGTATTTT. Its translation is CASSLQGPTDTQYF.

This chain connects TRBV3-1 to TRBJ2-7; no clear D gene. Germline V gene data show CDR1 as LGHDT and CDR2 as YNNKEL (reference sequence). V gave up 1 base and J gave up 0 bases, with 7 bases separating them. The CDR3 extends over 14 amino acids. The CDR3 here is CASSQVPSSYEQYF. CDR3 bases: TGTGCCAGCAGCCAAGTCCCTAGCTCCTACGAGCAGTACTTC.